The source of this T cell receptor beta chain is a study of blood T cell repertoires in COVID-19. Whole-study context: Samples of COVID-19 (acute and convalescent) were obtained from the United States, Italy and Spain. The cDNA or gDNA used as material had been derived from T cells, B-cell-depleted T cells, or PBMCs.

Original data processing: Reference gene primer amplification gave nucleated cell count estimates. Repertoires were generated with immunoSEQ multiplex PCR, while TCRdb's copy carries only in-frame clones and drops some. V and J calls and clone size are as listed in that table; D and trimming were resolved from the DNA. The sample has 250,000 or so clones, roughly 89% seen once. Germline V gene data show CDR1 as LGHDT and CDR2 as YNNKEL (reference sequence). Losses at the gene ends were 4 bases for V and 8 bases for J; bases not matched to a gene: 9. The CDR3 length is 16 residues. The V gene is TRBV3-1 (or the pseudogene TRBV3-2), the J gene TRBJ2-3; 13 bases match TRBD2. Sequenced material: peripheral blood. This receptor was obtained from a woman in her forties who had recovered from COVID-19. The CDR3 DNA reads as TGTGCCAGCAGCCGACAAAAGACTAGCGGGGGGACTACGCAGTATTTT. This gives the protein CASSRQKTSGGTTQYF.